The present T cell receptor (beta chain) was sequenced within a study of cytomegalovirus exposure and HLA in healthy donors. Study information: Unique TCR beta sequences numbering approximately 120 million came from 150 million to 200 million T cells in an earlier analysis.

This clone was seen only a few times. PCR primers comprised 60 Vbeta and 13 Jbeta primers. Libraries were prepared by immunoSEQ multiplex PCR; TCRdb keeps only in-frame clonotypes and omits some of them. The sample carries fewer than 200,000 clones, around 75% recorded once. This CDR3 contains 15 residues. Trimming took 1 base from V and 1 from J, leaving 8 bases between them. Germline V CDR1 and CDR2: SGHRS, YFSETQ. The origin of this receptor is a female donor in good health and CMV-seronegative. The genes are TRBV5-1 and TRBJ2-2, with a tentative D call TRBD2 (6 bases). Sequenced: PBMCs. DNA for the CDR3: TGCGCCAGCAGCTTGTACGGGGGGAACACCGGGGAGCTGTTTTTT. Its translation: CASSLYGGNTGELFF.